These 9 T cell receptor beta chains were all obtained from the same sample, sequenced in a study of read filtering for tumor transcriptome and immune sequencing. Molecular barcoded adaptors covering alpha/delta and beta/gamma chains were used on around 400 ng RNA. From the reads, TCRdb called clonotypes with MiXCR, one entry per CDR3 protein. Of 30,000 to 35,000 distinct CDR3 sequences in the sample, around 18% were seen once. Sequencing was performed on a population of CD138-negative cells sorted from bone marrow. Every receptor here comes from a donor aged 40 or older with multiple myeloma.

This clonotype has ten or more counts. The gene calls are TRBV23-1 and TRBJ2-2; TRBD1 matches 9 bases. TRBV23-1 is given ORF status, its function remaining uncertain. CDR3 size: 16 residues. V was clipped by 5 bases and J by 4 bases; unmatched bases: 8. The CDR3 loop is CASSDTGGFATGELFF. The CDR3 nucleotides are TGCGCCAGCAGTGACACAGGGGGCTTCGCCACCGGGGAGCTGTTTTTT.

V gene TRBV12-3 or TRBV12-4 combines with J gene TRBJ2-1, with TRBD2 matching over 8 bases. V gave up 5 bases and J gave up 4 bases; unmatched junction bases: 19. The CDR3 has 19 amino acids. CDR3 sequence reads: CASSAQGELPGGRYNEQFF. CDR3 nucleotide sequence: TGTGCCAGCAGTGCACAGGGTGAGTTACCGGGAGGGAGGTACAATGAGCAGTTCTTC.

This clonotype came up many times. The rearrangement joins TRBV30 to TRBJ2-5; TRBD2 agrees at 15 bases. This CDR3 has 19 residues. Trimming cost V 0 bases and J 4 bases; bases outside gene matches: 12. Germline CDR1 and CDR2: GTSNPN and SVGIG (reference sequence). The CDR3, as DNA: TGTGCCTGGAGTGTGGAGGGACTAGCGGGAGGAGGGGTCGGAGAGACCCAGTACTTC. This translates into CAWSVEGLAGGGVGETQYF.

This clonotype has at least ten counts. This chain connects TRBV20-1 to TRBJ2-7; 9 bases line up with TRBD1. The CDR3 runs 14 residues. J gave up 3 bases and V 6 bases, and 9 bases lay outside the gene matches. Germline loops: CDR1 DFQATT, CDR2 SNEGSKA (reference sequence). In DNA, the CDR3 is TGCAGTGCAAGACCGGGACAGGGTTTCTACGAGCAGTACTTC. This translates into CSARPGQGFYEQYF.

Many counts were recorded for this clonotype. The chain combines TRBV18 with TRBJ2-7, with D maybe TRBD2 (6 bases). From germline, CDR1 is KGHSH and CDR2 LQKENI. Trimming took off 3 bases at V and 6 bases at J, with 15 bases between the two ends. The CDR3 consists of 14 residues. The chain's CDR3 is CASSPSTGTGEQYF. DNA for the CDR3: TGTGCCAGCTCACCCTCGACCGGGACTGGCGAGCAGTACTTC.

This clonotype has at least ten counts. The V call is TRBV12-3 or TRBV12-4, the J call TRBJ2-5, with 10 bases identical to TRBD1. CDR3 length equals 15 residues. V shed 4 bases, J shed 4 bases, and the junction held 6 bases outside the gene matches. In DNA, the CDR3 is TGTGCCAGCAGTTCGGGACAGGGGTATGGAGAGACCCAGTACTTC. Amino acids: CASSSGQGYGETQYF.

This clonotype was found many times. The chain carries TRBV20-1 and TRBJ2-5; 8 nucleotides match TRBD2. Germline CDR1 is DFQATT and CDR2 is SNEGSKA (reference sequence). With V trimmed by 4 bases and J by 5 bases, 6 bases remained unmatched. The CDR3 has 13 amino acids. CDR3 DNA sequence: TGCAGTGCTACCGGGGGGGCGTGGGAGACCCAGTACTTC. Protein product: CSATGGAWETQYF.

The sample holds many counts of this clonotype. CDR3 protein: CASSFLAASEAFF. The CDR3 region has the DNA TGTGCCAGCAGTTTCCTCGCTGCTTCGGAAGCTTTCTTT. The rearrangement uses TRBV28 and TRBJ1-1, with D unclear. V shed 3 bases and J shed 8 bases, with 13 bases lying between them. The length of the CDR3 is 13 residues. Germline V CDR1 and CDR2: MDHEN, SYDVKM.

This clonotype was observed many times. This chain connects TRBV18 to TRBJ1-2, with 8 bases fitting TRBD1. Germline V gene lookup returns CDR1 KGHSH and CDR2 LQKENI. This CDR3 is built from 15 residues. V was clipped by 0 bases and J by 7 bases; unmatched bases: 7. DNA for the CDR3: TGTGCCAGCTCACCACCGTACAGGGGGAAGAGTGGCTACACCTTC. Protein sequence: CASSPPYRGKSGYTF.